Each of the 21 T cell receptor beta chains below was sequenced from the same sample in a study of cytomegalovirus exposure and HLA in healthy donors. The primer mix had 60 Vbeta and 13 Jbeta primers. Only in-frame clones appear in the TCRdb table, and some are missing; sequencing was by immunoSEQ multiplex PCR. The sample carries 150,000 to 200,000 clones, roughly 75% recorded once. Source material: PBMCs. The receptors come from a woman aged 40 to 49 in good health and CMV-seropositive.

This clone was observed once. This chain links TRBV18 with TRBJ1-1; TRBD1 is a possible D gene (5 bases). Germline CDR1 reads KGHSH; CDR2 reads LQKENI. Trimming removed 3 bases at V and 4 bases at J, with 15 bases between. The CDR3 totals 15 residues. CDR3 bases: TGTGCCAGCTCACCCCGGGGGGGGGAAAGCACTGAAGCTTTCTTT. Protein sequence: CASSPRGGESTEAFF.

The rearrangement links TRBV15 to TRBJ2-5; weak D call: TRBD2 (6 bases). Germline V lookup: CDR1 LNHNV, CDR2 YYDKDF (reference sequence). V was clipped by 0 bases and J by 9 bases, with 17 bases between them. CDR3 size: 15 residues. The CDR3 sequence is CATSRDTGFPGAQYF. As DNA, the CDR3 is TGTGCCACCAGCAGAGATACGGGGTTCCCGGGGGCCCAGTACTTC.

This chain uses TRBV5-1 with TRBJ1-4, with TRBD1 matching 9 bases. Germline trimming cut 3 bases from V and 8 bases from J; bases unmatched to any gene: 5. The CDR3 extends over 14 amino acids. Germline V gene data show CDR1 as SGHRS and CDR2 as YFSETQ. CDR3 DNA sequence: TGCGCCAGCAGCTCACAGGGGGCAGAGGAAAAACTGTTTTTT. It is translated as CASSSQGAEEKLFF.

The chain carries TRBV28 and TRBJ1-6, with 10 bases lining up with TRBD1. This CDR3 region has 15 residues. CDR1 and CDR2 from the germline V gene are MDHEN and SYDVKM. This CDR3 is CAGGTGDSYNSPLHF. CDR3 sequence (DNA): TGTGCGGGGGGGACAGGGGACTCCTATAATTCACCCCTCCACTTT.

This CDR3 reads CAISVGDSNEQFF. The DNA of the CDR3 is TGTGCCATCAGTGTCGGGGATTCCAATGAGCAGTTCTTC. The gene calls are TRBV10-3 and TRBJ2-1; D possibly corresponds to TRBD2 (5 bases). There are 13 residues in the CDR3. V gave up 4 bases and J gave up 6 bases, with 10 bases separating them. Germline CDR1 and CDR2: ENHRY and SYGVKD.

The chain carries TRBV28 and TRBJ2-1; 9 bases map to TRBD2. The germline V gene has CDR1 MDHEN and CDR2 SYDVKM. This CDR3 region has 15 residues. V was clipped by 4 bases and J by 7 bases; unmatched bases: 8. This CDR3 reads CASSSGTSRLNEQFF. The CDR3 region has the DNA TGTGCCAGCAGTTCCGGGACTAGCCGGTTAAATGAGCAGTTCTTC. The whole variable domain, remainder taken from reference TRBV28 and TRBJ2-1, is DVKVTQSSRYLVKRTGEKVFLECVQDMDHENMFWYRQDPGLGLRLIYFSYDVKMKEKGDIPEGYSVSREKKERFSLILESASTNQTSMYLCASSSGTSRLNEQFFGPGTRLTVL.

This chain connects TRBV5-1 to TRBJ2-5; tentative D call: TRBD1 (5 bases). The CDR3 is 14 residues long. Germline values: CDR1 SGHRS, CDR2 YFSETQ. V was pared by 0 bases and J by 4 bases, with 10 bases between. The CDR3 sequence: CASSLVSGAETQYF. The CDR3 region has the DNA TGCGCCAGCAGCTTGGTGTCTGGGGCAGAGACCCAGTACTTC. Drawing the rest from reference TRBV5-1 and TRBJ2-5, the complete variable domain is KAGVTQTPRYLIKTRGQQVTLSCSPISGHRSVSWYQQTPGQGLQFLFEYFSETQRNKGNFPGRFSGRQFSNSRSEMNVSTLELGDSALYLCASSLVSGAETQYFGPGTRLLVL.

CDR3 region: CASNDNNQPQHF. CDR3 coding DNA: TGTGCCAGCAACGACAACAATCAGCCCCAGCATTTT. J is TRBJ1-5 and V is TRBV28, with unresolved D. Germline assignment: CDR1 MDHEN and CDR2 SYDVKM. This CDR3 spans 12 amino acids. Trimming cost V 7 bases and J 3 bases, with 7 bases left between them.

CDR3 residues: CASSRDRGGYTF. CDR3 DNA: TGTGCCAGCAGTCGAGACAGGGGCGGCTACACCTTC. The chain combines TRBV6-1 with TRBJ1-2, with 8 bases fitting TRBD1. This CDR3 comprises 12 residues. V lost 5 bases to trimming and J lost 8 bases; unmatched junction nucleotides: 4. Germline lookup yields CDR1 MNHNS and CDR2 SASEGT.

The CDR3 sequence: CASKGGGPYEQYF. CDR3 DNA: TGTGCCAGCAAGGGGGGAGGGCCGTACGAGCAGTACTTC. V gene TRBV6-5 combines with J gene TRBJ2-7, with D possibly matching TRBD2 (7 bases). The germline CDR1 and CDR2 sequences are MNHEY and SVGAGI. V was clipped by 7 bases and J by 4 bases, with 14 bases between them. The CDR3 is made up of 13 amino acids.

The chain couples TRBV7-2 to TRBJ1-5, with D possibly TRBD1 on 5 matching bases. The CDR3 has 14 amino acids. Per germline, CDR1 SGHTA and CDR2 FQGNSA. V shed 0 bases and J shed 5 bases, with 8 bases lying between them. CDR3 bases: TGTGCCAGCAGCTTAGCGCTAGGGGATCAGCCCCAGCATTTT. Its translation: CASSLALGDQPQHF.

The V gene is TRBV13, the J gene TRBJ2-7, with 10 bases fitting TRBD2. This CDR3 contains 15 residues. V trimming: 5 bases; J trimming: 2 bases; junction bases outside the gene matches: 6. The V gene's germline CDR1 is PRHDT and CDR2 FYEKMQ (reference sequence). CDR3 DNA: TGTGCCAGCAGCCCGCGGACTAGCGGAACCTACGAGCAGTACTTC. Residues: CASSPRTSGTYEQYF.

CDR3: CASSSRGGAAQPQHF. The CDR3 DNA reads as TGTGCCAGCAGTTCCCGGGGGGGCGCCGCTCAGCCCCAGCATTTT. The chain carries TRBV28 and TRBJ1-5, with a tentative D call TRBD1 (6 bases). This CDR3 spans 15 amino acids. Trimming took off 4 bases at V and 6 bases at J, with 16 bases between the two ends. CDR1 MDHEN and CDR2 SYDVKM come from the germline V gene.

The chain combines TRBV28 with TRBJ2-2; the match to TRBD1 covers 10 bases. Germline lookup yields CDR1 MDHEN and CDR2 SYDVKM. This CDR3 spans 15 amino acids. With 5 bases clipped from V and 7 bases from J, the junction kept 7 bases outside the gene matches. CDR3: CASSLDRGYGGELFF. In nucleotides, the CDR3 is TGTGCCAGCAGTCTGGACAGGGGGTATGGCGGGGAGCTGTTTTTT.

This chain links TRBV7-3 with TRBJ2-1, with TRBD2 identical over 11 bases. The germline V gene encodes CDR1 SGHTA and CDR2 FQGTGA. This CDR3 is 16 amino acids long. V trimming: 4 bases; J trimming: 5 bases; junction bases outside the gene matches: 7. The CDR3 sequence: CASSSQLAGVNNEQFF. The CDR3, as DNA: TGTGCCAGCAGCTCCCAACTAGCGGGAGTGAACAATGAGCAGTTCTTC.

The V gene is TRBV30, the J gene TRBJ1-2; TRBD1 aligns across 9 bases. Germline CDR1 is GTSNPN and CDR2 is SVGIG (reference sequence). The CDR3 covers 14 residues. V trimming: 0 bases; J trimming: 5 bases; junction bases outside the gene matches: 4. The CDR3 DNA is TGTGCCTGGAGTGTAGGAGGGACAGGGTATGGCTACACCTTC. Translated, it gives CAWSVGGTGYGYTF.

The gene calls are TRBV7-8 and TRBJ2-7; a weak D match, TRBD1 (6 bases). Looked up from germline, CDR1 is SGHVS and CDR2 is FQNEAQ. The V end lost 4 bases, the J end lost 3 bases, and 10 bases lay between the germline ends. This CDR3 has 13 amino acids. CDR3 DNA: TGTGCCAGCAGCTACAGGGAAAGCTACGAGCAGTACTTC. Translating it yields CASSYRESYEQYF.

The chain is built from TRBV4-3 and TRBJ2-1; D is possibly TRBD1 (6 bases). V was clipped by 5 bases and J by 2 bases, with 28 bases between them. Germline CDR1 and CDR2: LGHNA and YSLEER. This CDR3 is built from 20 residues. CDR3 nucleotides: TGCGCCAGCAGCGCTAAATGGCACCGCAGGGACAATTGGGCCTACAATGAGCAGTTCTTC. It yields the protein CASSAKWHRRDNWAYNEQFF.

This clone has just one count. This chain links TRBV2 with TRBJ2-5, with 8 bases lining up with TRBD1. The last part of the DNA fits TRBJ2-7 better; the J call may be wrong. Germline CDR1 and CDR2: SNHLY and FYNNEI. CDR3 length: 13 amino acids. CDR3 residues: CASSPDRVNEQYF. Here the CDR3 DNA reads TGTGCCAGCTCCCCGGACAGGGTCAACGAGCAGTACTTC.

The chain recombines TRBV14 with TRBJ2-3, with no clear D. This CDR3 is 13 amino acids long. V dropped 2 bases and J dropped 3 bases, with 6 bases sitting between them. Germline-derived CDR1 and CDR2 are SGHDN and FVKESK. In DNA form, the CDR3 reads TGTGCCAGCAGCCAACCCATGACAGATACGCAGTATTTT. As protein: CASSQPMTDTQYF.

The V and J genes are TRBV5-4 and TRBJ1-1; weak D call: TRBD1 (5 bases). The V end was cut by 4 bases, the J end by 0 bases, with 16 bases between. The CDR3 length is 16 residues. The germline V gene encodes CDR1 SGHNT and CDR2 YYREEE (reference sequence). The chain's CDR3 is CASSPGRQQVNTEAFF. DNA of the CDR3: TGTGCCAGCAGCCCAGGGCGGCAACAGGTGAACACTGAAGCTTTCTTT.